This is a list of T cell receptor beta chains from one sample in a study of cytomegalovirus exposure and HLA in healthy donors. The data were produced by immunoSEQ multiplex PCR, yet TCRdb's version contains in-frame clones alone and is incomplete. The sample gives about 89,000 clones, over 8% of which show up once; 4.5% to 6.5% is in the top ten. The source material was PBMCs. These receptors all stem from a man between 45 and 60 years old in good health and CMV-seropositive. Each CDR3 is given with its conserved first and last residue. D genes are given only for firm matches. The listing skips clone size in some rows; elsewhere it reads once, few, many or a size class.

TRBJ2-3 TRBV9 - TRBD2 CASSSGRLASTDTQYF TGTGCCAGCAGCTCTGGACGACTAGCGAGCACAGATACGCAGTATTTT
TRBJ2-1 TRBV23-1 - - CASRGGDEPHEQFF TGCGCCAGCAGAGGGGGAGATGAACCCCATGAGCAGTTCTTC
TRBJ2-2 TRBV5-4 few - CASSLEGTGELFF TGTGCCAGCAGCTTGGAGGGGACCGGGGAGCTGTTTTTT
TRBJ2-2 TRBV27 - - CASSFANTGELFF TGTGCCAGCAGTTTCGCGAACACCGGGGAGCTGTTTTTT
TRBJ2-1 TRBV7-3 - TRBD2 CASSPQGLAGSDEQFF TGTGCCAGCAGCCCCCAGGGACTAGCGGGATCAGATGAGCAGTTCTTC
TRBJ2-1 TRBV7-3 few TRBD2 CASSTSGRSYNEQFF TGTGCCAGCAGCACTAGCGGGAGGTCTTACAATGAGCAGTTCTTC
TRBJ1-1 TRBV6-1 few TRBD1 CASIGQGAWVEAFF TGTGCCAGCATTGGACAGGGGGCCTGGGTTGAAGCTTTCTTT
TRBJ1-4 TRBV6-6 - - CASSYPKGQGGEKLFF TGTGCCAGCAGTTACCCGAAGGGGCAGGGAGGCGAAAAACTGTTTTTT
TRBJ1-1 TRBV2 few TRBD1 CASNRDSDTEAFF TGTGCCAGCAACCGGGACAGCGACACTGAAGCTTTCTTT
TRBJ2-1 TRBV5-6 few TRBD1 CASSPDRAHYNEQFF TGTGCCAGCAGCCCGGACAGGGCCCACTACAATGAGCAGTTCTTC
TRBJ2-5 TRBV25-1 few TRBD2 CASSATGTSFETQYF TGTGCCAGCAGTGCGACCGGGACTAGCTTCGAGACCCAGTACTTC
TRBJ2-1 TRBV9 few TRBD2 CASSVELRGAGEQFF TGTGCCAGCAGCGTAGAGTTGCGGGGGGCAGGTGAGCAGTTCTTC
TRBJ2-4 TRBV29-1 - TRBD2 CSVGLAGGAKNIQYF TGCAGCGTTGGACTAGCGGGAGGGGCCAAAAACATTCAGTACTTC
TRBJ1-2 TRBV10-3 few - CAISVKSGDSNYGYTF TGTGCCATCAGTGTAAAATCGGGCGACAGTAACTATGGCTACACCTTC
TRBJ2-2 TRBV9 - TRBD1 CASSDGQVWGGELFF TGTGCCAGCAGCGACGGACAGGTTTGGGGCGGGGAGCTGTTTTTT
TRBJ2-4 TRBV5-1 - - CASSSDGGNIQYF TGCGCCAGCAGCTCGGACGGAGGGAACATTCAGTACTTC
TRBJ2-3 TRBV12-5 - TRBD1 CASGSGAAQGPQYF TGTGCTAGTGGTTCAGGGGCCGCACAGGGGCCGCAGTATTTT
TRBJ1-4 TRBV28 - - CASSLRKGVGKLFF TGTGCCAGCAGTTTACGGAAGGGGGTGGGTAAACTGTTTTTT
TRBJ2-5 TRBV4-3 - - CASSQDLGTGVGETQYF TGCGCCAGCAGCCAAGATCTCGGTACGGGGGTGGGAGAGACCCAGTACTTC
TRBJ1-1 TRBV4-1 - - CASSQGLLHSGGEAFF TGCGCCAGCAGCCAAGGCCTGCTCCACTCCGGGGGTGAAGCTTTCTTT
TRBJ2-1 TRBV29-1 - TRBD2 CSGKTLAGGNEQFF TGCAGCGGGAAAACTTTAGCGGGAGGGAATGAGCAGTTCTTC
TRBJ1-1 TRBV30 few - CAWSARRDTEAFF TGTGCCTGGAGTGCCCGGAGAGACACTGAAGCTTTCTTT
TRBJ2-1 TRBV9 few - CASSVGAGTYNEQFF TGTGCCAGCAGCGTAGGGGCGGGAACCTACAATGAGCAGTTCTTC
TRBJ2-5 TRBV7-9 few - CASTSREQQYF TGTGCCAGCACCTCCCGGGAACAGCAGTACTTC
TRBJ1-1 TRBV19 - - CASKSPGDMNTEAFF TGTGCCAGTAAGTCGCCAGGGGATATGAACACTGAAGCTTTCTTT
TRBJ1-2 TRBV5-4 few TRBD1 CASSSGSGTGGVFGYTF TGTGCCAGCAGTTCTGGCTCCGGGACAGGGGGCGTCTTTGGCTACACCTTC
TRBJ2-3 TRBV5-5 - TRBD1 CASSLGTTGADTQYF TGTGCCAGCAGCTTGGGGACCACAGGGGCTGATACGCAGTATTTT
TRBJ1-5 TRBV6-5 - TRBD1 CASSGQGGNQPQHF TGTGCCAGCAGCGGACAGGGAGGCAATCAGCCCCAGCATTTT
TRBJ1-2 TRBV5-4 - - CASSVTASYLAGYTF TGTGCCAGCAGCGTGACAGCCAGCTACTTGGCCGGCTACACCTTC
TRBJ2-3 TRBV2 - TRBD1 CASNRGDTQYF TGTGCCAGCAACAGGGGGGATACGCAGTATTTT
TRBJ2-1 TRBV7-2 few TRBD2 CASSRLAGGYNEQFF TGTGCCAGCAGCCGACTAGCGGGAGGGTACAATGAGCAGTTCTTC
TRBJ1-2 TRBV27 - TRBD1 CASSSTGAGGYTF TGTGCCAGCAGTTCGACAGGGGCCGGGGGCTACACCTTC
TRBJ2-1 TRBV7-3 few TRBD1 CASSSGQGRLDEQFF TGTGCCAGCAGCTCCGGACAGGGGCGACTTGATGAGCAGTTCTTC
TRBJ2-3 TRBV5-4 - - CASSLAEGVHPFSTDTQYF TGTGCCAGCAGCTTGGCCGAGGGTGTTCACCCGTTTAGCACAGATACGCAGTATTTT
TRBJ2-1 TRBV28 - - CASSLKPGKEQFF TGTGCCAGCAGTTTGAAACCCGGGAAAGAGCAGTTCTTC
TRBJ1-2 TRBV4-2 - - CASSQVMVEYSNYGYTF TGTGCCAGCAGCCAAGTCATGGTAGAGTACAGCAACTATGGCTACACCTTC
TRBJ2-7 TRBV28 - TRBD1 CASTPRDRYTYEQYF TGTGCCAGCACCCCCCGGGACAGATATACCTACGAGCAGTACTTC
TRBJ2-7 TRBV5-6 few - CASSGGGYEQYF TGTGCCAGCAGCGGTGGGGGCTACGAGCAGTACTTC
TRBJ2-5 TRBV7-6 - TRBD2 CASSLGSGSGSGETQYF TGTGCCAGCAGCTTAGGGAGTGGGAGCGGGAGCGGAGAGACCCAGTACTTC
TRBJ1-4 TRBV29-1 few TRBD1 CSVLGQGEEKLFF TGCAGCGTTTTGGGACAGGGAGAAGAAAAACTGTTTTTT